This T cell receptor (beta chain) emerged from a study of cytotoxic CD8 clonotypes in ibrutinib-treated CLL. V shed 2 bases, J shed 15 bases, and the junction held 9 bases outside the gene matches. Germline CDR1 and CDR2: SGHTA and FQGNSA. This CDR3 is built from 13 residues. Sequencing used immunoSEQ multiplex PCR; TCRdb keeps in-frame clones, though not all of them. The sample lists about 140,000 clones, 75% to 80% occurring once. The TCR sequence derives from a human donor with chronic lymphocytic leukemia. Sample: PBMCs, taken after 24 months of ibrutinib treatment. The chain uses TRBV7-2 and TRBJ2-2; TRBD2 aligns across 7 bases. Written as DNA, the CDR3 is TGTGCCAGCAGCTTAAGGGCTAGCGGCTGGGTGTTTTTT. This encodes CASSLRASGWVFF.